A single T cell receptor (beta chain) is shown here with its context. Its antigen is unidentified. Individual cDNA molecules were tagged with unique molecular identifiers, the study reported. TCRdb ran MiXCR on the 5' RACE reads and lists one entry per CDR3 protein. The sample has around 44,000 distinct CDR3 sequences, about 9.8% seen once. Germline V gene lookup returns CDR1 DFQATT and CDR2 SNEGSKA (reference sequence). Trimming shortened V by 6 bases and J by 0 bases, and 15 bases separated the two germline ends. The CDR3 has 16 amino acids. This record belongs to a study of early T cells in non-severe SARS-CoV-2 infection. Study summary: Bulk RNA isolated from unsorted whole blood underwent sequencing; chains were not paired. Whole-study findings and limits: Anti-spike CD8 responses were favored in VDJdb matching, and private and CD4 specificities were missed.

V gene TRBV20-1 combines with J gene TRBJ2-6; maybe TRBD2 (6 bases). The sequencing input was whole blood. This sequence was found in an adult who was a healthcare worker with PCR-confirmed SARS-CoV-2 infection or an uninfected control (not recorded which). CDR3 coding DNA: TGCAGTGCCCCTGGGGGACTCTTCTCTGGGGCCAACGTCCTGACTTTC. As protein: CSAPGGLFSGANVLTF.